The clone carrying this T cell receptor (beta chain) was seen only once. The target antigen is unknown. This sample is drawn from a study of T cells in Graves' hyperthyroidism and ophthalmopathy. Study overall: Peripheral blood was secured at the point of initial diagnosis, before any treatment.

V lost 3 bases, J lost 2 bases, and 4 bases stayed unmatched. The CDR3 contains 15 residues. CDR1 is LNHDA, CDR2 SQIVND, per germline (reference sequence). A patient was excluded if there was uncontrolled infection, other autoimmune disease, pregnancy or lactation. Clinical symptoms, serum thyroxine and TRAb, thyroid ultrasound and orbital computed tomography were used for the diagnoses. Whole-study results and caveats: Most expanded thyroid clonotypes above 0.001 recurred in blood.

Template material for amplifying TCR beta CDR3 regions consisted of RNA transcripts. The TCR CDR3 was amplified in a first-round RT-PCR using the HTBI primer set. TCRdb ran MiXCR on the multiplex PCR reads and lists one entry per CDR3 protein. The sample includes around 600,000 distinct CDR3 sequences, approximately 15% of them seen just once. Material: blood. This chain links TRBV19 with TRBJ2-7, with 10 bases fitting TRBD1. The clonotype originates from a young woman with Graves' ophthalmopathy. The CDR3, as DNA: TGTGCCAGTAGTATGTCCGGGACAGGGGCCTACGAGCAGTACTTC. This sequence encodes CASSMSGTGAYEQYF.